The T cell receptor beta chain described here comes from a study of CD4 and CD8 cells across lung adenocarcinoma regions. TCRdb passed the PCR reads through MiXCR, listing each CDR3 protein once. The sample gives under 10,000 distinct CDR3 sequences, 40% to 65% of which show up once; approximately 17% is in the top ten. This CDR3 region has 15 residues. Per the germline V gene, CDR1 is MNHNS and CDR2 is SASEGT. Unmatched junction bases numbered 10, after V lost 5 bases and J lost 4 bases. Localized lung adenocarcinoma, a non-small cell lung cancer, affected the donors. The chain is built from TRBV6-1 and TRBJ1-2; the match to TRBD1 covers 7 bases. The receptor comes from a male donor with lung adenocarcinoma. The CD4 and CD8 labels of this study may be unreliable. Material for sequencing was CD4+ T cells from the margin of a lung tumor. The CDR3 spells CASSPQTGIGYGYTF. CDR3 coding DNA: TGTGCCAGCAGTCCCCAGACAGGGATCGGCTATGGCTACACCTTC.